This T cell receptor beta chain was profiled in a study of T cell changes during pregnancy in multiple sclerosis. Profiled with immunoSEQ multiplex PCR; TCRdb holds only in-frame clones, not every one. Here the sample spans about 69,000 clones, around 90% being singletons. The count of this clone is one. V lost 3 bases to trimming and J lost 3 bases; unmatched junction nucleotides: 9. CDR1 SGDLS and CDR2 YYNGEE come from the germline V gene. CDR3 size: 16 residues. The genes are TRBV9 and TRBJ2-7; TRBD1 aligns across 10 bases. The sequence was collected from a female donor in good health, enrolled as a control in a pregnancy study. The sample consisted of CD4+ T cells from peripheral blood mononuclear cells, taken in the third trimester of pregnancy. This CDR3 reads CASSAFGQGDVYEQYF. CDR3 nucleotide sequence: TGTGCCAGCAGCGCGTTCGGACAGGGGGACGTCTACGAGCAGTACTTC.